The clone carrying this T cell receptor (beta chain) has a count of ten or more. Its target is not known. These data are taken from a study of response to subunit inactivated influenza vaccine. TCRdb reanalysed the RT-PCR reads using MiXCR and keeps one entry per CDR3 protein. The table has about 500,000 distinct CDR3 sequences, 10% to 15% seen once. General study findings and limits: Every seasonal influenza vaccination brings in few new T cells, the authors suggested.

The source material was PBMCs from blood, sampled 40 to 50 days after vaccination. The source is a man aged 45-65 years who received an inactivated influenza vaccine.

The CDR3 coding sequence is TGTGCCATCAGTGAGTCAAGTGCCCTCGATACGCAGTATTTT. Its translation: CAISESSALDTQYF. The rearrangement joins TRBV10-3 to TRBJ2-3; D gene uncertain. Germline CDR1 is ENHRY and CDR2 is SYGVKD. Between the trimmed V and J ends, which lost 0 bases and 6 bases, there was a span of 10 bases. The CDR3 runs 14 residues.